This TCR beta chain came from a study of spatial heterogeneity in lung cancer. Notes on the study in general: One measure, the expanded intratumoral alpha and beta TCR count, tracked tumor mutation counts. For tumor T cells, estimated coverage reached only around 7.1% (alpha) and around 13% (beta).

This clonotype was recorded at least ten times. No antigen is known for it. TCRdb redid the calling of the 5' RACE reads with MiXCR, one entry per CDR3 protein. The sample yields more than 3,500 distinct CDR3 sequences, 5% to 6.5% seen once. This sample's time point: sample taken at primary tumor resection. There were roughly 72 donors, all of them untreated patients with early-stage non-small cell lung cancer. Germline CDR1 MGHRA, CDR2 YSYEKL. The CDR3 contains 16 residues. V lost 4 bases to trimming and J lost 4 bases; unmatched junction nucleotides: 8. V and J are TRBV4-1 and TRBJ2-7, with TRBD1 identical over 12 bases. This receptor was identified in a female donor with early-stage non-small cell lung cancer. The sample was lung tumor tissue, taken at surgery. For the CDR3, the DNA is TGCGCCAGCAGCCGAACGGGACAGGGGGCAGGGTACGAGCAGTACTTC. Translated: CASSRTGQGAGYEQYF.